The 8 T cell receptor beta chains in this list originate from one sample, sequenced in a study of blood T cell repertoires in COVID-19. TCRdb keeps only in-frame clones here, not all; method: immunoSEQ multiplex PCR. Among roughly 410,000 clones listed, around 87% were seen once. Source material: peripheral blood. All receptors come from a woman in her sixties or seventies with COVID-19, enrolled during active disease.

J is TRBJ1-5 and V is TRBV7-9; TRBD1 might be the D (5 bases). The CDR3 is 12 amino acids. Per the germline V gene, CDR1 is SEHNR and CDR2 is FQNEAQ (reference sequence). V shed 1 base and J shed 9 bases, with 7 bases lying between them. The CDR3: CASSLGQGPQHF. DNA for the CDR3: TGTGCCAGCAGCTTAGGGCAGGGGCCCCAGCATTTT.

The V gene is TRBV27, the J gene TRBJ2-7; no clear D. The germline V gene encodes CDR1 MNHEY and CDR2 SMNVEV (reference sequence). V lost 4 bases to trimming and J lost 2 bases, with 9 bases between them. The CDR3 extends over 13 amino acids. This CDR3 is CASSYSSAYEQYF. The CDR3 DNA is TGTGCCAGCAGTTACTCATCCGCCTACGAGCAGTACTTC.

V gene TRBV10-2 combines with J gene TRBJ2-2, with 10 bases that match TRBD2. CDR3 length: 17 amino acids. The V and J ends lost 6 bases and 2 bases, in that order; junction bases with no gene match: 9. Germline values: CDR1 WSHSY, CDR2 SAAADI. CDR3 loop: CASRRNLAGVNTGELFF. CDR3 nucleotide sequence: TGCGCCAGCAGGCGGAATCTAGCGGGGGTAAACACCGGGGAGCTGTTTTTT.

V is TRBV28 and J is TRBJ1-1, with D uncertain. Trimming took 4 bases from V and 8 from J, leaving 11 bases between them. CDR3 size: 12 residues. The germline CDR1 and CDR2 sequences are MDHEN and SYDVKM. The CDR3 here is CASSSGLPEAFF. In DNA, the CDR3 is TGTGCCAGCAGTTCCGGACTTCCCGAAGCTTTCTTT.

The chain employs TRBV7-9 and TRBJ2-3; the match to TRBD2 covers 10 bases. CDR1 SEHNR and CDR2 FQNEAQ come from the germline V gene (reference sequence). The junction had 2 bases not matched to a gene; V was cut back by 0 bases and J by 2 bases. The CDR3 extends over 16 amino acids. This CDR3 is CASSLAGTSDTDTQYF. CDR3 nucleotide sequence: TGTGCCAGCAGCTTAGCCGGGACTAGCGACACAGATACGCAGTATTTT.

CDR3 in amino acids: CTSSWYSGGLAEQYF. CDR3 sequence (DNA): TGCACCAGCAGCTGGTACAGCGGGGGTCTGGCCGAGCAGTACTTC. V gene TRBV1 combines with J gene TRBJ2-7; the D call in the table, TRBD2, was not verified against the DNA. TRBV1 is a pseudogene locus. The CDR3 covers 15 residues.

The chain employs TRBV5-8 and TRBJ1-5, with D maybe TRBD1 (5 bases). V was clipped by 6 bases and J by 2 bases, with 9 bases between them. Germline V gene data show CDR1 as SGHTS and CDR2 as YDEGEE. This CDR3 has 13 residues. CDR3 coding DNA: TGTGCCAGCACCCGGGGGGGCAATCAGCCCCAGCATTTT. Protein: CASTRGGNQPQHF.

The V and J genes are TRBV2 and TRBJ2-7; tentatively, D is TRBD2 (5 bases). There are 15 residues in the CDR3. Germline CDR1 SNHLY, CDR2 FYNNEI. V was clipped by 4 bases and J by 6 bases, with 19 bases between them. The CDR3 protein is CASSAVGIGFAEQYF. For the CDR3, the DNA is TGTGCCAGCAGTGCGGTCGGGATAGGCTTTGCCGAGCAGTACTTC. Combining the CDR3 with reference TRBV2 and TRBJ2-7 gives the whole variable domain EPEVTQTPSHQVTQMGQEVILRCVPISNHLYFYWYRQILGQKVEFLVSFYNNEISEKSEIFDDQFSVERPDGSNFTLKIRSTKLEDSAMYFCASSAVGIGFAEQYFGPGTRLTVT.